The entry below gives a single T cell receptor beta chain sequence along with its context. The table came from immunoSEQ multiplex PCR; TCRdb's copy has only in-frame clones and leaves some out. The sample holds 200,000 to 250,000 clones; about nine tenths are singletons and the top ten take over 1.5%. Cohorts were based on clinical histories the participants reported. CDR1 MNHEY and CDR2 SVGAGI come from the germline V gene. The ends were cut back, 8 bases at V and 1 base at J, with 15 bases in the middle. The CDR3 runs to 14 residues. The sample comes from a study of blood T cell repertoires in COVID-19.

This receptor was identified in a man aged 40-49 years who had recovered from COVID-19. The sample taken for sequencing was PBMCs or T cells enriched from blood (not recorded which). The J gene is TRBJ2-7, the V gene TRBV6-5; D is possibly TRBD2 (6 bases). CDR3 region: CASLDRGMSYEQYF. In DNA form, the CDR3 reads TGTGCCAGCCTTGATCGGGGGATGTCCTACGAGCAGTACTTC.